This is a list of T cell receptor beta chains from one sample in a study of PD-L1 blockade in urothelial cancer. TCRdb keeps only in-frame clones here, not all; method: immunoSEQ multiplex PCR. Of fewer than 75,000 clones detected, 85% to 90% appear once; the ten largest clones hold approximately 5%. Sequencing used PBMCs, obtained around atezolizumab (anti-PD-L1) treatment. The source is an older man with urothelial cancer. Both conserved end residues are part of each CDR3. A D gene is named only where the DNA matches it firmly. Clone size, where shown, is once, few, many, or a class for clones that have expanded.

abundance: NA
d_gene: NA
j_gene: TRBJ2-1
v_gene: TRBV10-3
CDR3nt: TGTGCCATCAGTGGTTCGGAAGGAGGGTACAATGAGCAGTTCTTC
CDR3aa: CAISGSEGGYNEQFF

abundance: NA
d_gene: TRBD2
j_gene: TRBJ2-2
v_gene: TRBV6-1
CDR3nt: TGTGCCATTGGACTAGCGAACACCGGGGAGCTGTTTTTT
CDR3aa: CAIGLANTGELFF

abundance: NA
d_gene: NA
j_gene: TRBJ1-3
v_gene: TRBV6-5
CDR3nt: TGTGCCAGCAGAACCAGACAGCCCGGAAACACCATATATTTT
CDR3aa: CASRTRQPGNTIYF

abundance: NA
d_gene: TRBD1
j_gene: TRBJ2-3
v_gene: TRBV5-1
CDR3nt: TGCGCCAGCAGCTTCGGACAGGGCACAGATACGCAGTATTTT
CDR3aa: CASSFGQGTDTQYF

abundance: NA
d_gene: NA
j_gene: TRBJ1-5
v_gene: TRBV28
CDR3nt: TGTGCCAGCAGTGGGCAGGGTGGGAGCAATCAGCCCCAGCATTTT
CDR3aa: CASSGQGGSNQPQHF

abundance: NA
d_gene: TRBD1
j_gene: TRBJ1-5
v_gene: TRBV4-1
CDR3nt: TGCGCCAGCAGCTCAGGACAGGGGGCAGCTCAGCCCCAGCATTTT
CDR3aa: CASSSGQGAAQPQHF

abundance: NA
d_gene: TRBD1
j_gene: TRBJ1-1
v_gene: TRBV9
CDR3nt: TGTGCCAGCAGCCCTTTTGGGTACAGGGGCGAGACTGAAGCTTTCTTT
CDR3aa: CASSPFGYRGETEAFF

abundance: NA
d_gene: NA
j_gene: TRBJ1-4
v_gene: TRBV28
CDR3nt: TGTGCCAGCAGTCCTGGGTGGTCAGGGGAAAAACTGTTTTTT
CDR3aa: CASSPGWSGEKLFF

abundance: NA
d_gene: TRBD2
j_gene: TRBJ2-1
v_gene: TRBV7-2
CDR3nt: TGTGCCAGCAGACGTCCAGCGGGATTTGAGCAGTTCTTC
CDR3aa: CASRRPAGFEQFF

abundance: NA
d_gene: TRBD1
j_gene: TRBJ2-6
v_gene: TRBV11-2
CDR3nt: TGTGCCAGCAGCCTCGGGACAGGGGGAGCCCCCTTTGGGGCCAACGTCCTGACTTTC
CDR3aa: CASSLGTGGAPFGANVLTF

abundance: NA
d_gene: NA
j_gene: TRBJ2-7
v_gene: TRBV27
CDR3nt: TGTGCCAGCAGTTTTAACGGAGCCTACGAGCAGTACTTC
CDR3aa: CASSFNGAYEQYF

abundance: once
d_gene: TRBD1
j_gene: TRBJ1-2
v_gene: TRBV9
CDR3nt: TGTGCCAGCAGCGGACAGGGCGTCTATGGCTACACCTTC
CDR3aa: CASSGQGVYGYTF

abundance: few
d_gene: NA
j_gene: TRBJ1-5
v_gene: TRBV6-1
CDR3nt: TGTGCCAGCAGCTTCAGGGGAGATCAGCCCCAGCATTTT
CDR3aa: CASSFRGDQPQHF

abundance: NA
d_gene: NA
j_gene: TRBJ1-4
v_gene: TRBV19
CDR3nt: TGTGCCAGTAGTATTCAAGGGCCCGGGGGTGAAAAACTGTTTTTT
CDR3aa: CASSIQGPGGEKLFF

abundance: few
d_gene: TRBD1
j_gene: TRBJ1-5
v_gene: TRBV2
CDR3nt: TGTGCCAGCAGCAACCCGGACAGGGGCGGACTTCAGCCCCAGCATTTT
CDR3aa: CASSNPDRGGLQPQHF

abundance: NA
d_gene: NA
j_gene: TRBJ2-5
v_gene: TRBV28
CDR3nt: TGTGCCACCGCCCTATCCCCAAACCAAGAGACCCAGTACTTC
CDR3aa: CATALSPNQETQYF

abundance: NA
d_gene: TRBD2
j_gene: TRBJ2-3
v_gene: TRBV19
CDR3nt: TGTGCCAGCACCAGACTAGCGGGAGTGGGGGCCCGCACAGATACGCAGTATTTT
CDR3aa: CASTRLAGVGARTDTQYF

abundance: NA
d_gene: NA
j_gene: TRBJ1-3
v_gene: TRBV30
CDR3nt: TGTGCCTGGGTGGACAAAGGAAAATACTCTGGAAACACCATATATTTT
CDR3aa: CAWVDKGKYSGNTIYF

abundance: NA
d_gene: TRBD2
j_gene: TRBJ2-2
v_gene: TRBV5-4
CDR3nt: TGTGCCAGCAGCCGGACTAGCGACACCGGGGAGCTGTTTTTT
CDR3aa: CASSRTSDTGELFF

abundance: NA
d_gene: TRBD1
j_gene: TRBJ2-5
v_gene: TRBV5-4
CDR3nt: TGTGCCAGCAGCTTCCCGGACAGGGGTGGGGAGACCCAGTACTTC
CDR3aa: CASSFPDRGGETQYF

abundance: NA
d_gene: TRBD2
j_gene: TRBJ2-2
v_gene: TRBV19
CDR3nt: TGTGCCAGTAGTCTACTAGCGGGAGTGGGCGGGGAGCTGTTTTTT
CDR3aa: CASSLLAGVGGELFF

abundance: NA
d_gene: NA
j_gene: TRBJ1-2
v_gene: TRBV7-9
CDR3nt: TGTGCCAGCAGTCGGACAGCGGATGGCTACACCTTC
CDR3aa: CASSRTADGYTF

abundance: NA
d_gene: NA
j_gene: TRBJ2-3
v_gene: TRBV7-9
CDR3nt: TGTGCCAGCAGCTTTCCAGGGGCCTTAACTAGCACAGATACGCAGTATTTT
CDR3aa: CASSFPGALTSTDTQYF

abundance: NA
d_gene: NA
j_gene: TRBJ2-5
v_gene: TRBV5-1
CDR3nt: TGCGCCAGCAGCTTGACCCAGGGAAGGGGTGAGACCCAGTACTTC
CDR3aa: CASSLTQGRGETQYF

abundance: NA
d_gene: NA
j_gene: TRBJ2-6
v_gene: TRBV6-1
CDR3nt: TGTGCCAGCAGTGAACGAATTAGTAGCTGGAGGGGGGGCTCTCGGGCCAACGTCCTGACTTTC
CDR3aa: CASSERISSWRGGSRANVLTF

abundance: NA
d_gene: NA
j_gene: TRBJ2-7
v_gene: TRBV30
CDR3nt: TGTGCCTGGAGTTTTATTAGCTACGAGCAGTACTTC
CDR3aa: CAWSFISYEQYF

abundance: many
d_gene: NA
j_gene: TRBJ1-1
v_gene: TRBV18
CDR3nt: TGTGCCAGCTCACTTGGCGGGGACACTGAAGCTTTCTTT
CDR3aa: CASSLGGDTEAFF

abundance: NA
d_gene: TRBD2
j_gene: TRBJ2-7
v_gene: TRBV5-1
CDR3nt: TGCGCCAGCAGCCCCGGGCCGACTAGCGGGAGGGGTGGCGAGCAGTACTTC
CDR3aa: CASSPGPTSGRGGEQYF

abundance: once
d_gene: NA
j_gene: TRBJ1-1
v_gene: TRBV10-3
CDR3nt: TGTGCCATCAGTTCCCTGTTGAACACTGAAGCTTTCTTT
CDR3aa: CAISSLLNTEAFF

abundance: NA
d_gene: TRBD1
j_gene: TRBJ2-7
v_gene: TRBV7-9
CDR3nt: TGTGCCAGCAGCTTAGGGCAGGGGGCTTACGAGCAGTACTTC
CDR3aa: CASSLGQGAYEQYF

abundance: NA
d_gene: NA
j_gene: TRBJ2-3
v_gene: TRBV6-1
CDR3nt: TGTGCCAGCAGTGAACGGGGATACGCCACAGATACGCAGTATTTT
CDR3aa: CASSERGYATDTQYF

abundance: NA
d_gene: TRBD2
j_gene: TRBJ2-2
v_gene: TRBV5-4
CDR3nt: TGTGCCAGCCAGCGGGAAAATAGGGAGCTGTTTTTT
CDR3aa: CASQRENRELFF

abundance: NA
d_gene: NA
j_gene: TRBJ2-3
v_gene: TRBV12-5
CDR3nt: TGTGCTAGTGGTTTCGGAGGCTCAGATACGCAGTATTTT
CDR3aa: CASGFGGSDTQYF

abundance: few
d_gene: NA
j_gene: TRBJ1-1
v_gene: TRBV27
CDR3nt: TGTGCCAGCAGAGTAATGGGGGGAAGCACTGAAGCTTTCTTT
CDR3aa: CASRVMGGSTEAFF

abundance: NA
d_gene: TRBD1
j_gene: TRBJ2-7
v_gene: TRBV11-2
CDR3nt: TGTGCCAGCAGCTCCGGGACAGGGTCCTACGAGCAGTACTTC
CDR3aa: CASSSGTGSYEQYF

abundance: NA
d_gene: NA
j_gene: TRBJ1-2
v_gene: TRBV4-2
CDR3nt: TGTGCCAGCAGCCCGGGTTTTGGCTACACCTTC
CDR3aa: CASSPGFGYTF

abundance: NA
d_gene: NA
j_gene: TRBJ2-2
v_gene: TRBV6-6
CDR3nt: TGTGCCAGCAGTCCCACTAGACGGGGTACCCCCGGGGAGCTGTTTTTT
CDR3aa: CASSPTRRGTPGELFF

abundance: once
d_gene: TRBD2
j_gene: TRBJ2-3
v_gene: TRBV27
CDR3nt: TGTGCCAGCAAAACCGGGACTAGCGGGAGGGGTATTACCACAGATACGCAGTATTTT
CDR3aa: CASKTGTSGRGITTDTQYF

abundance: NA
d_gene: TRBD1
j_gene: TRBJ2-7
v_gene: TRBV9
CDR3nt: TGTGCCAGCAGCCCGCGAGGGGGACAGGCCACCTACGAGCAGTACTTC
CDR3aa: CASSPRGGQATYEQYF

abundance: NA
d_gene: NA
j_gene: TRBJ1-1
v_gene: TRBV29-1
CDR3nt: TGCAGCGTTGCAAGAACATCGAACACTGAAGCTTTCTTT
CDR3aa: CSVARTSNTEAFF

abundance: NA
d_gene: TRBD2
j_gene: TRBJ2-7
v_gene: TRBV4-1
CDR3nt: TGCGCCAGCAGCCAAGCGCCTAGCGGAGCCTACGAGCAGTACTTC
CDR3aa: CASSQAPSGAYEQYF

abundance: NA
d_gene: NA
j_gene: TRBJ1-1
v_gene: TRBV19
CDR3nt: TGTGCCAGTAGGGTCACAGGGCCAGGTAGCACTGAAGCTTTCTTT
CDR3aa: CASRVTGPGSTEAFF

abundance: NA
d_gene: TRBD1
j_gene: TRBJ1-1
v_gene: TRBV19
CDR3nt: TGTGCCAGTAGTATATTTCCGGGACAGGGTTCGACTGAAGCTTTCTTT
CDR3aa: CASSIFPGQGSTEAFF

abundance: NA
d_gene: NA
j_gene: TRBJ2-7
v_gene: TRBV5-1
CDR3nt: TGCGCCAGCAGCTTGGAACAGATCTCCGACGAGCAGTACTTC
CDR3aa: CASSLEQISDEQYF

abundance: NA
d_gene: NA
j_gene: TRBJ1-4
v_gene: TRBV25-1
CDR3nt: TGTGCCAGCAGTGAAAACCGACAGATTAATGAAAAACTGTTTTTT
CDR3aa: CASSENRQINEKLFF

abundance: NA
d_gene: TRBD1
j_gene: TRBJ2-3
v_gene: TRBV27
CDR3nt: TGTGCCAGCAGTCCAGGGGGAGTCCCTCCCACAGATACGCAGTATTTT
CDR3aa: CASSPGGVPPTDTQYF

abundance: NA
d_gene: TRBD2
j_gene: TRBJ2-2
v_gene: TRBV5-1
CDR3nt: TGCGCCAGCAGCTCTGGGCTAGCGGGAGGTGGCCGTGGCGGGGAGCTGTTTTTT
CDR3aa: CASSSGLAGGGRGGELFF

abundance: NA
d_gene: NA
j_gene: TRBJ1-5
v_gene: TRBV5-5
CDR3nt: TGTGCCAGCAGCCGTGGGACAAATCAGCCCCAGCATTTT
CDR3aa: CASSRGTNQPQHF

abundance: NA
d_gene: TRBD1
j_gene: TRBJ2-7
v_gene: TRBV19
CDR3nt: TGTGCCAGTAGTCTGAGGACAGGGAGTGAGCAGTACTTC
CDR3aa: CASSLRTGSEQYF

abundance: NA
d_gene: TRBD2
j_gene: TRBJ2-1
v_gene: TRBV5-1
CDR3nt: TGCGCCAGCAGCTTGGGACTAGCGGACTCCTACAATGAGCAGTTCTTC
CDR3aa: CASSLGLADSYNEQFF